A single sample is the source of the 19 T cell receptor beta chains below, sequenced in a study of CD8+ T cells in alopecia areata. It was cDNA, reverse transcribed from extracted RNA, that served as the sequencing template. Clones were read by immunoSEQ multiplex PCR, and TCRdb kept only the in-frame ones, dropping some. The data contain hundreds of thousands of clones, about 53% of them singletons. Here the sequenced sample was CD4+ T cells sorted from blood, taken at week 0. These receptors came from a human donor with alopecia areata.

The chain carries TRBV5-1 and TRBJ2-1; possibly TRBD1 for D (5 bases). This CDR3 spans 14 amino acids. V was shortened by 4 bases and J by 1 base, with 9 bases between the two germline ends. Germline-derived CDR1 and CDR2 are SGHRS and YFSETQ. The CDR3 DNA reads TGCGCCAGCAGCCAGGGCCCTTCCTACAATGAGCAGTTCTTC. Translated: CASSQGPSYNEQFF.

The chain links TRBV7-2 to TRBJ1-2, with D uncertain. The germline V and J ends were trimmed by 3 bases and 1 base, with 12 bases remaining between them. The CDR3 contains 15 residues. In germline, CDR1 is SGHTA, CDR2 FQGNSA. CDR3 sequence reads: CASSFNIGDNYGYTF. Here the CDR3 DNA reads TGTGCCAGCAGCTTTAACATCGGGGATAACTATGGCTACACCTTC.

The chain is built from TRBV6-5 and TRBJ2-5, with D possibly being TRBD1 (6 bases). Trimming took 5 bases from V and 3 from J, leaving 10 bases between them. CDR1 and CDR2 (germline): MNHEY, SVGAGI. This CDR3 region has 13 residues. CDR3: CASSDYREETQYF. In DNA form, the CDR3 reads TGTGCCAGCAGTGATTACAGGGAAGAGACCCAGTACTTC.

Turning to this clone: Distinct nucleotide sequences in the sample also encode this CDR3. CDR3 DNA sequence: TGTGCCAGCAGTACAGGGAACAATCAGCCCCAGCATTTT. Translating it yields CASSTGNNQPQHF. The chain has TRBV6-5 and TRBJ1-5; D possibly corresponds to TRBD1 (6 bases). V dropped 5 bases and J dropped 3 bases, with 8 bases sitting between them. The CDR3 length is 13 residues. CDR1 and CDR2 (germline): MNHEY, SVGAGI.

The chain joins TRBV18 to TRBJ2-7; either TRBD1 or TRBD2 may fit D (5 bases each). The germline V gene encodes CDR1 KGHSH and CDR2 LQKENI. The V and J ends lost 3 bases and 2 bases respectively, with 11 bases between them. The CDR3 has 14 residues. The CDR3 reads CASSPRQGAYEQYF. The CDR3 coding sequence is TGTGCCAGCTCACCGAGGCAGGGAGCCTACGAGCAGTACTTC.

J is TRBJ1-5 and V is TRBV29-1; D is perhaps TRBD1 (5 bases). V was shortened by 3 bases and J by 5 bases, with 11 bases between the two germline ends. The CDR3 is made up of 13 amino acids. CDR1 is SQVTM and CDR2 is ANQGSEA in the germline V gene. CDR3 amino acids: CSVDAGLDQPQHF. In nucleotides, the CDR3 is TGCAGCGTTGACGCAGGGTTAGATCAGCCCCAGCATTTT.

The chain uses TRBV7-2 and TRBJ2-7; tentative D call: TRBD1 (6 bases). Per the germline V gene, CDR1 is SGHTA and CDR2 is FQGNSA. Trimming took off 5 bases at V and 2 bases at J, with 13 bases between the two ends. This CDR3 contains 14 residues. The CDR3 sequence: CASSPGTLPYEQYF. The CDR3 DNA reads TGTGCCAGCAGCCCCGGGACACTACCCTACGAGCAGTACTTC.

This clone has only a few counts. The chain combines TRBV10-3 with TRBJ2-1; TRBD2 might be the D (5 bases). This CDR3 spans 14 amino acids. V was pared by 4 bases and J by 1 base, with 8 bases between. CDR1 is ENHRY and CDR2 is SYGVKD in the germline V gene. The CDR3: CAISAGGSYNEQFF. The CDR3 DNA reads as TGTGCCATCAGTGCTGGAGGTTCCTACAATGAGCAGTTCTTC.

This clone was picked up a small number of times. The genes are TRBV7-9 and TRBJ2-7; 9 bases are a match to TRBD1. V trimming: 5 bases; J trimming: 2 bases; junction bases outside the gene matches: 7. This CDR3 has 15 amino acids. Germline V gene data show CDR1 as SEHNR and CDR2 as FQNEAQ (reference sequence). This CDR3 is CASSIRTGVPYEQYF. CDR3 coding DNA: TGTGCCAGCAGCATCAGGACAGGGGTCCCCTACGAGCAGTACTTC.

The chain recombines TRBV7-3 with TRBJ1-1, with 8 bases identical to TRBD1. CDR1 is SGHTA and CDR2 is FQGTGA in the germline V gene. J lost 0 bases, V lost 5 bases, and 2 bases had no gene match. This CDR3 spans 14 amino acids. The CDR3 region is CASSPGGMNTEAFF. CDR3 DNA sequence: TGTGCCAGCAGCCCAGGGGGCATGAACACTGAAGCTTTCTTT.

This clone was found a few times. The V call is TRBV30, the J call TRBJ1-2; D not certain. The V gene's germline CDR1 is GTSNPN and CDR2 SVGIG (reference sequence). V gave up 0 bases and J gave up 2 bases, with 13 bases separating them. The CDR3 contains 15 residues. The CDR3 is CAWSVKTTENYGYTF. The CDR3 nucleotides are TGTGCCTGGAGTGTAAAGACGACGGAGAACTATGGCTACACCTTC.

In its sample, this clone was seen many times. The chain uses TRBV5-1 and TRBJ2-7; 8 nucleotides align to TRBD1. Looked up from germline, CDR1 is SGHRS and CDR2 is YFSETQ. Trimming removed 0 bases from V and 7 bases from J; junction bases left unmatched: 9. The CDR3 consists of 15 residues. CDR3 in amino acids: CASSLAGTGFREQYF. The CDR3 DNA reads TGCGCCAGCAGCTTGGCTGGGACAGGCTTCCGGGAGCAGTACTTC.

This clone has just a few counts. The rearrangement links TRBV30 to TRBJ1-2; TRBD1 aligns across 9 bases. The CDR3 loop spans 15 amino acids. Per germline, CDR1 GTSNPN and CDR2 SVGIG (reference sequence). J lost 4 bases, V lost 1 base, and 7 bases had no gene match. CDR3 region: CAWSGTGEFGYGYTF. The CDR3 DNA sequence: TGTGCCTGGAGTGGGACAGGGGAATTCGGCTATGGCTACACCTTC.

The rearrangement links TRBV9 to TRBJ1-1; a weak D match, TRBD1 (6 bases). V was pared by 0 bases and J by 5 bases, with 11 bases between. CDR3 length: 14 residues. In germline, CDR1 is SGDLS, CDR2 YYNGEE. The CDR3 here is CASSVGGAQTEAFF. CDR3 bases: TGTGCCAGCAGCGTAGGGGGGGCTCAAACTGAAGCTTTCTTT.

The chain has TRBV23-1 and TRBJ1-2; a weak D match, TRBD1 (6 bases). TRBV23-1 qualifies as an ORF whose function is uncertain. This CDR3 region has 9 residues. V dropped 11 bases and J dropped 11 bases, with 12 bases sitting between them. The CDR3 loop reads CARYRVYTF. The CDR3 coding sequence is TGCGCCCGGTACAGGGTATACACCTTC.

J is TRBJ2-5 and V is TRBV5-1; possibly TRBD1 or TRBD2 for D (5 bases each). This CDR3 spans 14 amino acids. CDR1 is SGHRS, CDR2 YFSETQ, per germline. V shed 4 bases and J shed 7 bases, with 17 bases lying between them. CDR3: CASSLEGAGGTQYF. Written as DNA, the CDR3 is TGCGCCAGCAGCCTCGAAGGGGCAGGAGGGACCCAGTACTTC.

This clone was counted between two and nine times. The rearrangement links TRBV28 to TRBJ2-5; the D gene is possibly TRBD1 (6 bases). Germline V lookup: CDR1 MDHEN, CDR2 SYDVKM. Trimming removed 7 bases at V and 13 bases at J, with 19 bases between. CDR3 length: 12 amino acids. CDR3 nucleotide sequence: TGTGCCAGCACTCGCCCGACAGGTCTGGGGTACTTC. Translation: CASTRPTGLGYF.

J is TRBJ2-7 and V is TRBV29-1; 9 bases are a match to TRBD2. From germline, CDR1 is SQVTM and CDR2 ANQGSEA. This CDR3 is built from 13 residues. V lost 6 bases, J lost 5 bases, and 8 bases stayed unmatched. The CDR3 coding sequence is TGCAGCGTCCGCGGGAGGGCCCTCCACGAGCAGTACTTC. It yields the protein CSVRGRALHEQYF.

The chain carries TRBV5-1 and TRBJ2-3, with 9 bases fitting TRBD2. Germline CDR1 is SGHRS and CDR2 is YFSETQ. The CDR3 consists of 15 residues. The trim removed 4 bases at V and 2 bases at J, leaving 5 bases unmatched. DNA for the CDR3: TGCGCCAGCAGCCTTAGCGGGGGAACCACAGATACGCAGTATTTT. Protein product: CASSLSGGTTDTQYF. The entire variable domain, with the rest obtained from reference TRBV5-1 and TRBJ2-3, is as follows: KAGVTQTPRYLIKTRGQQVTLSCSPISGHRSVSWYQQTPGQGLQFLFEYFSETQRNKGNFPGRFSGRQFSNSRSEMNVSTLELGDSALYLCASSLSGGTTDTQYFGPGTRLTVL.